The next 32 T cell receptor beta chains were all read from a single sample in a study of cytomegalovirus exposure and HLA in healthy donors. Amplification used 60 Vbeta primers and 13 Jbeta primers. Clones were sequenced by immunoSEQ multiplex PCR, and TCRdb holds only the in-frame ones, with some missing. The data contain roughly 190,000 clones, around 75% of them singletons. The sequenced sample consisted of PBMCs. The origin of the receptors is a woman younger than 45 in good health and CMV-seronegative.

This clone has just a few counts. The chain employs TRBV19 and TRBJ2-7; tentatively, D is TRBD1 (6 bases). V shed 5 bases and J shed 5 bases, with 13 bases lying between them. The germline V gene encodes CDR1 LNHDA and CDR2 SQIVND (reference sequence). This CDR3 spans 13 amino acids. The CDR3 bases are TGTGCCAGTAGTTTGGGACATGGGGACGAGCAGTACTTC. This translates into CASSLGHGDEQYF.

This chain connects TRBV7-3 to TRBJ1-3, with D unresolved. Germline values: CDR1 SGHTA, CDR2 FQGTGA. The length of the CDR3 is 15 residues. V dropped 6 bases and J dropped 4 bases, with 16 bases sitting between them. CDR3 protein: CASSNGTMWGNTIYF. CDR3 sequence (DNA): TGTGCCAGCAGTAATGGCACGATGTGGGGAAACACCATATATTTT.

The J gene is TRBJ1-1, the V gene TRBV5-8; D is unclear. Deletions cut 4 bases from V and 2 bases from J, with 15 bases between. CDR1 is SGHTS, CDR2 YDEGEE, per germline. CDR3 length: 15 amino acids. CDR3: CASSGTWAGNTEAFF. As DNA, the CDR3 is TGTGCCAGCAGCGGTACGTGGGCAGGCAACACTGAAGCTTTCTTT.

This rearrangement joins TRBV5-4 to TRBJ1-2; no clear D. Trimming took 1 base from V and 7 from J, leaving 11 bases between them. Germline CDR1 SGHNT, CDR2 YYREEE (reference sequence). CDR3 size: 13 residues. CDR3 loop: CASSLTGLPGYTF. The CDR3 DNA is TGTGCCAGCAGCTTGACGGGTCTCCCTGGCTACACCTTC.

The gene calls are TRBV6-5 and TRBJ2-7; D is unresolved. Germline V lookup: CDR1 MNHEY, CDR2 SVGAGI. Trimming took off 2 bases at V and 2 bases at J, with 16 bases between the two ends. CDR3 length: 16 residues. Written as DNA, the CDR3 is TGTGCCAGCAGTTACGGGTTTGGGCAGCATACCTACGAGCAGTACTTC. Residues: CASSYGFGQHTYEQYF.

This chain uses TRBV2 with TRBJ2-7, with D possibly matching TRBD2 (5 bases). Germline values: CDR1 SNHLY, CDR2 FYNNEI. The V and J ends lost 6 bases and 6 bases respectively, with 15 bases between them. This CDR3 comprises 13 residues. The CDR3 sequence is CASRLTEGGEQYF. The CDR3 DNA follows: TGTGCCAGCAGACTTACTGAGGGTGGCGAGCAGTACTTC.

The rearrangement uses TRBV27 and TRBJ2-2; 10 bases match TRBD1. Germline-derived CDR1 and CDR2 are MNHEY and SMNVEV (reference sequence). The CDR3 has 16 residues. Trimming took 4 bases from V and 4 from J; bases not matched to a gene: 6. The CDR3 sequence is CASSSMGQGFTGELFF. The CDR3 DNA reads as TGTGCCAGCAGTTCAATGGGACAGGGGTTCACCGGGGAGCTGTTTTTT.

In this sample, this clone turned up a few times. The chain couples TRBV6-5 to TRBJ1-1, with a tentative D call TRBD1 (6 bases). Germline V gene data show CDR1 as MNHEY and CDR2 as SVGAGI. The CDR3 sequence is 14 residues long. V was cut by 3 bases and J by 2 bases, with 10 bases left in between. The CDR3 loop reads CASSYGRGNTEAFF. The DNA of the CDR3 is TGTGCCAGCAGTTATGGCAGGGGTAACACTGAAGCTTTCTTT.

The chain employs TRBV7-9 and TRBJ1-2, with 7 positions matching TRBD1. V trimming: 0 bases; J trimming: 2 bases; junction bases outside the gene matches: 9. Germline V gives CDR1 SEHNR, CDR2 FQNEAQ (reference sequence). The CDR3 consists of 17 residues. The CDR3, as DNA: TGTGCCAGCAGCTTAGCCTTTAAGAGACAGGGAAACTATGGCTACACCTTC. Encoded protein: CASSLAFKRQGNYGYTF.

The chain couples TRBV7-6 to TRBJ1-2, with a weak D call TRBD1 (5 bases). CDR1 and CDR2 from the germline V gene are SGHVS and FNYEAQ. The CDR3 covers 13 residues. Deletions cut 5 bases from V and 4 bases from J, with 11 bases between. In DNA form, the CDR3 reads TGTGCCAGCAGCCAAACGACAGCCTATGGCTACACCTTC. Translated, it gives CASSQTTAYGYTF.

The V and J genes are TRBV30 and TRBJ1-1; D perhaps matches TRBD1 (5 bases). Per the germline V gene, CDR1 is GTSNPN and CDR2 is SVGIG (reference sequence). The V end was cut by 4 bases, the J end by 1 base, with 10 bases between. This CDR3 is built from 13 residues. This chain's CDR3 is CAWTVGGNTEAFF. CDR3 bases: TGTGCCTGGACGGTCGGGGGGAACACTGAAGCTTTCTTT.

This clone was recorded a few times. V usage is TRBV19 and J usage is TRBJ1-2; weak D call: TRBD1 (5 bases). The CDR3 is 13 residues long. V lost 7 bases and J lost 4, with 13 bases in between. Germline lookup yields CDR1 LNHDA and CDR2 SQIVND (reference sequence). CDR3 DNA sequence: TGTGCCAGTAAGCCTTTAGACAGCTATGGCTACACCTTC. It codes for CASKPLDSYGYTF. The full variable domain, with the rest looked up from reference TRBV19 and TRBJ1-2, is DGGITQSPKYLFRKEGQNVTLSCEQNLNHDAMYWYRQDPGQGLRLIYYSQIVNDFQKGDIAEGYSVSREKKESFPLTVTSAQKNPTAFYLCASKPLDSYGYTFGSGTRLTVV.

The chain links TRBV10-2 to TRBJ1-2, with a possible D match to TRBD1 (6 bases). Per the germline V gene, CDR1 is WSHSY and CDR2 is SAAADI. V was trimmed by 7 bases and J by 5 bases, leaving 14 bases between them. This CDR3 comprises 13 residues. The CDR3 region has the DNA TGCGCCAGCACCCCGACAGGAGAATATGGCTACACCTTC. This translates into CASTPTGEYGYTF.

The chain couples TRBV5-6 to TRBJ1-5; unclear D gene. CDR1 is SGHDT, CDR2 YYEEEE, per germline. The CDR3 has 16 amino acids. Trimming removed 4 bases from V and 0 bases from J, with 14 bases in between. The DNA of the CDR3 is TGTGCCAGCAGCCAGGCCGCAGATTATAGCAATCAGCCCCAGCATTTT. The encoded protein is CASSQAADYSNQPQHF.

The CDR3 bases are TGTGCCAGCAGCCAAGATGGATCTAGTCAGCCCCAGCATTTT. Translation: CASSQDGSSQPQHF. V gene TRBV4-2 combines with J gene TRBJ1-5; no definite D call. This CDR3 is built from 14 residues. CDR1 and CDR2 (germline): LGHNA, YNFKEQ. The V end lost 0 bases, the J end lost 6 bases, and 9 bases lay between the germline ends.

The CDR3 sequence: CASSLALDYGYTF. Here the CDR3 DNA reads TGTGCCAGCAGCTTAGCGTTAGACTATGGCTACACCTTC. The V and J genes are TRBV7-6 and TRBJ1-2; D not certain. The CDR3 extends over 13 amino acids. The germline V gene encodes CDR1 SGHVS and CDR2 FNYEAQ. The V and J ends lost 0 bases and 3 bases respectively, with 5 bases between them.

The rearrangement links TRBV4-1 to TRBJ1-5; no clear D gene. Germline CDR1 MGHRA, CDR2 YSYEKL. V was trimmed by 1 base and J by 3 bases, leaving 7 bases between them. The CDR3 consists of 14 residues. CDR3 sequence reads: CASSQAGNNQPQHF. CDR3 coding DNA: TGCGCCAGCAGCCAAGCTGGCAACAATCAGCCCCAGCATTTT.

The chain links TRBV4-1 to TRBJ2-7; D call uncertain. Germline V CDR1 and CDR2: MGHRA, YSYEKL. Trimming took 3 bases from V and 0 from J, leaving 9 bases between them. The CDR3 spans 14 residues. The DNA for the CDR3 is TGCGCCAGCAGCCAGGTTATTAGCTCCTACGAGCAGTACTTC. It translates to CASSQVISSYEQYF.

This rearrangement joins TRBV29-1 to TRBJ2-5; the D gene is possibly TRBD2 (5 bases). This CDR3 has 15 amino acids. CDR1 is SQVTM and CDR2 is ANQGSEA in the germline V gene. V was cut by 4 bases and J by 1 base, with 16 bases left in between. Here the CDR3 reads CSVVIFLAVQETQYF. DNA of the CDR3: TGCAGCGTTGTCATATTCCTAGCTGTCCAAGAGACCCAGTACTTC.

This clone was recorded a few times. CDR3 amino acids: CASSDRGDQPQHF. CDR3 DNA sequence: TGTGCCAGCAGTGACAGGGGTGATCAGCCCCAGCATTTT. V and J are TRBV6-5 and TRBJ1-5, with TRBD1 matching over 8 bases. The V gene's germline CDR1 is MNHEY and CDR2 SVGAGI. Trimming took 5 bases from V and 5 from J; bases not matched to a gene: 2. CDR3 length: 13 residues.

This clone was observed a handful of times. CDR3 protein: CASSDSGGGSGTGELFF. In DNA, the CDR3 is TGTGCCAGCAGTGACTCGGGCGGGGGCAGCGGCACCGGGGAGCTGTTTTTT. The chain uses TRBV6-4 and TRBJ2-2; D is possibly TRBD2 (7 bases). From germline, CDR1 is MRHNA and CDR2 SNTAGT. Trimming left V 0 bases short and J 4 bases short, with 15 bases between. The CDR3 has 17 residues.

V and J are TRBV5-4 and TRBJ2-5; 8 positions match TRBD1. CDR1 SGHNT and CDR2 YYREEE come from the germline V gene (reference sequence). V was pared by 4 bases and J by 5 bases, with 10 bases of the junction left unmatched. There are 15 residues in the CDR3. CDR3 amino acids: CASSPMTGVRETQYF. CDR3 nucleotide sequence: TGTGCCAGCAGCCCGATGACAGGGGTGAGGGAGACCCAGTACTTC.

V and J are TRBV19 and TRBJ1-5, with unresolved D. V lost 0 bases and J 3 bases, leaving 9 bases between the germline ends. Germline V gene data show CDR1 as LNHDA and CDR2 as SQIVND (reference sequence). The CDR3 has 15 residues. In DNA form, the CDR3 reads TGTGCCAGTAGTATAGATACGAGGTACAATCAGCCCCAGCATTTT. It encodes CASSIDTRYNQPQHF.

This sequence joins TRBV4-3 and TRBJ2-1; TRBD2 aligns across 11 bases. Looked up from germline, CDR1 is LGHNA and CDR2 is YSLEER. CDR3 length: 16 residues. V was pared by 2 bases and J by 9 bases, with 9 bases of the junction left unmatched. CDR3 loop: CASSQQTSGIFGEQFF. In nucleotides, the CDR3 is TGCGCCAGCAGCCAACAGACTAGCGGGATATTTGGTGAGCAGTTCTTC.

This clone occurred once. The rearrangement links TRBV6-8 to TRBJ2-7; possible D gene TRBD1, 6 bases. This CDR3 spans 15 amino acids. From germline, CDR1 is MNHGY and CDR2 SAAAGT. V gave up 2 bases and J gave up 0 bases, with 11 bases separating them. Written as DNA, the CDR3 is TGTGCCAGCAGTTACCAGGGGCCCCACTCCTACGAGCAGTACTTC. This translates into CASSYQGPHSYEQYF.

This chain connects TRBV13 to TRBJ2-5, with D unresolved. The CDR3 loop spans 14 amino acids. Germline loops: CDR1 PRHDT, CDR2 FYEKMQ (reference sequence). Trimming pared 2 bases from V and 0 bases from J, leaving 7 bases between. CDR3 nucleotide sequence: TGTGCCAGCAGCTTAAGAGAGTACCAAGAGACCCAGTACTTC. Its protein is CASSLREYQETQYF.

This chain joins TRBV23-1 and TRBJ1-5; D remains ambiguous. TRBV23-1 is marked as an open reading frame, function uncertain. The CDR3 covers 15 residues. The V and J ends lost 0 bases and 5 bases respectively, with 11 bases between them. The CDR3 sequence is CASSQSTGAHQPQHF. The CDR3 DNA reads as TGCGCCAGCAGTCAATCAACGGGTGCCCATCAGCCCCAGCATTTT.

The V gene is TRBV7-9, the J gene TRBJ2-7, with D perhaps TRBD1 (5 bases). Germline CDR1 and CDR2: SEHNR and FQNEAQ (reference sequence). The CDR3 runs to 13 residues. Between the trimmed V and J ends, which lost 2 bases and 2 bases, there was a span of 7 bases. Written as DNA, the CDR3 is TGTGCCAGCAGCTTACAGGGAACCTACGAGCAGTACTTC. This encodes CASSLQGTYEQYF.

V is TRBV6-4 and J is TRBJ2-7; TRBD2 matches 7 bases. The J call may be incorrect, as the DNA end agrees better with TRBJ2-1. This CDR3 comprises 15 residues. CDR1 and CDR2 from the germline V gene are MRHNA and SNTAGT. Written as DNA, the CDR3 is TGTGCCAGCAGCCCGGCGGGGGAGGGGTACAATGAGCAGTTCTTC. Translated: CASSPAGEGYNEQFF.

This chain uses TRBV5-6 with TRBJ1-1; weak D call: TRBD1 (5 bases). Looked up from germline, CDR1 is SGHDT and CDR2 is YYEEEE. Trimming left V 2 bases short and J 1 base short, with 9 bases between. The CDR3 runs 14 residues. The chain's CDR3 is CASSFYTGNTEAFF. DNA for the CDR3: TGTGCCAGCAGCTTCTACACAGGGAACACTGAAGCTTTCTTT.

This clone has just a few counts. J is TRBJ1-3 and V is TRBV4-1; D is unclear. The CDR3 extends over 17 amino acids. In germline, CDR1 is MGHRA, CDR2 YSYEKL. Trimming removed 3 bases from V and 4 bases from J, with 19 bases in between. CDR3 in DNA: TGCGCCAGCAGCCATGCCCCGGGAAGAGCTAGGGGAAACACCATATATTTT. Its translation is CASSHAPGRARGNTIYF.

This clone has a handful of counts. This chain joins TRBV18 and TRBJ1-5; the D gene is possibly TRBD1 (5 bases). Trimming left V 4 bases short and J 8 bases short, with 18 bases between. Germline CDR1 reads KGHSH; CDR2 reads LQKENI. This CDR3 has 15 residues. The CDR3 nucleotides are TGTGCCAGCTCACATAATAAGGCAGGGAGGGAGCCCCAGCATTTT. It translates to CASSHNKAGREPQHF.